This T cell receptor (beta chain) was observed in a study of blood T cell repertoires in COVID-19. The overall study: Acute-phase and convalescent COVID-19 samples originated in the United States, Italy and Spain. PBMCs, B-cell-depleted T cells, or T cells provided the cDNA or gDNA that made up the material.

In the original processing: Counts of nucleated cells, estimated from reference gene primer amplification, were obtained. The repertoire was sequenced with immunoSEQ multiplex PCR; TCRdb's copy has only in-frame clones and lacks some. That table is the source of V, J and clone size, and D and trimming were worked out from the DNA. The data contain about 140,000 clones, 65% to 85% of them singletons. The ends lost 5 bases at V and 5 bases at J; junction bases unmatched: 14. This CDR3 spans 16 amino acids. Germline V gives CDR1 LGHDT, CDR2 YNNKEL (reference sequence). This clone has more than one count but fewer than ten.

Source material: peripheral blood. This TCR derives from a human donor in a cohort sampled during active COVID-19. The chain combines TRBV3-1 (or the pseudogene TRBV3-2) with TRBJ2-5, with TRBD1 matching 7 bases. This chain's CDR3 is CASSSRQGTLGETQYF. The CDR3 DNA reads TGTGCCAGCAGCTCACGACAGGGCACACTGGGGGAGACCCAGTACTTC.